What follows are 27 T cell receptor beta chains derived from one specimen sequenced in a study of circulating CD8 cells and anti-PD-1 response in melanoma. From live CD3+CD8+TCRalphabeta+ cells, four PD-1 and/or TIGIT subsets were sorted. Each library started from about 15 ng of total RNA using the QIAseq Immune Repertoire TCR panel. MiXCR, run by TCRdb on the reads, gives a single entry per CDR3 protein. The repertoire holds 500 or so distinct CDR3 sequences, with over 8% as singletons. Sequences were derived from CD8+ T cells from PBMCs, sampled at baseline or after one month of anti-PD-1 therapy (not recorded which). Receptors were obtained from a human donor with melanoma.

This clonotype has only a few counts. CDR3 amino acids: CASSLDSSGSGEDTQYF. CDR3 nucleotides: TGTGCCAGCAGCTTGGATTCTAGCGGCTCAGGCGAAGATACGCAGTATTTT. This rearrangement joins TRBV7-2 to TRBJ2-3, with 7 bases matching TRBD2. V lost 3 bases to trimming and J lost 5 bases; unmatched junction nucleotides: 14. The CDR3 is 17 residues long. CDR1 SGHTA and CDR2 FQGNSA come from the germline V gene.

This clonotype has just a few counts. The CDR3 region has the DNA TGTGCCACCAGTGGAGACAGGGACGACTACGAGCAGTACTTC. Amino acid sequence: CATSGDRDDYEQYF. This sequence joins TRBV24-1 and TRBJ2-7; the match to TRBD1 covers 7 bases. This CDR3 has 14 amino acids. Trimming removed 5 bases from V and 3 bases from J; junction bases left unmatched: 6. Germline V gives CDR1 KGHDR, CDR2 SFDVKD.

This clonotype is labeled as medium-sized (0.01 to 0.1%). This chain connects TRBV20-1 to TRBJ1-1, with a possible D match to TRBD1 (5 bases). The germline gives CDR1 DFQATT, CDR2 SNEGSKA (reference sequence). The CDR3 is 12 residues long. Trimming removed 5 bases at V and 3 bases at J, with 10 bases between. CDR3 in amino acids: CSAFDRDTEAFF. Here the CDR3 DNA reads TGCAGTGCTTTCGACAGAGACACTGAAGCTTTCTTT.

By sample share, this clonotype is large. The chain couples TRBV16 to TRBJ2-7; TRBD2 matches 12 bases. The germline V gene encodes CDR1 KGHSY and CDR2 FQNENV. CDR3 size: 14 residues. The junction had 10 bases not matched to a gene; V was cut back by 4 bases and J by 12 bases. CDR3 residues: CASSLGTSGPQWYF. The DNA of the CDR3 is TGTGCCAGCAGCCTAGGGACTAGCGGGCCCCAATGGTACTTC.

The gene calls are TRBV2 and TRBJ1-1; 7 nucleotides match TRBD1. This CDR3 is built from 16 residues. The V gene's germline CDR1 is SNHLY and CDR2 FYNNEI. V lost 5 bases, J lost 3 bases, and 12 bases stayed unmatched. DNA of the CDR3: TGTGCCAGCAGTCCCCTAGGGACAGAGCTAGACACTGAAGCTTTCTTT. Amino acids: CASSPLGTELDTEAFF.

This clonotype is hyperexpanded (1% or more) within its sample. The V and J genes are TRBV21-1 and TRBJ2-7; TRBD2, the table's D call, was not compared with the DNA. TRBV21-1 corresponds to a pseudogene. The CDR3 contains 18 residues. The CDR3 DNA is TGTGCCAGCAGCACAGCGGCTAGCGGGGGGGTCTCCTCCTACGAGCAGTACTTC. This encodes CASSTAASGGVSSYEQYF.

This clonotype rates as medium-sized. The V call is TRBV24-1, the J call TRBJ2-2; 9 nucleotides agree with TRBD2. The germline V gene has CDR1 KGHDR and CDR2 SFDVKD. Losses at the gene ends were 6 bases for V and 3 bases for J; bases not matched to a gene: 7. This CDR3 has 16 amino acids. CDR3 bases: TGTGCCACCAGTCCAGCGGGGGGAGCTTACACCGGGGAGCTGTTTTTT. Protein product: CATSPAGGAYTGELFF.

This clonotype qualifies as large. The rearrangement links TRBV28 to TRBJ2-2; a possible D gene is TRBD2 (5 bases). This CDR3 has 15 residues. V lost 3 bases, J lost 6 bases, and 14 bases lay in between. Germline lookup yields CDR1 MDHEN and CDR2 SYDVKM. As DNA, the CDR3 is TGTGCCAGCAGTTTGGGAGTATTGGGGTCCGGGGAGCTGTTTTTT. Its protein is CASSLGVLGSGELFF.

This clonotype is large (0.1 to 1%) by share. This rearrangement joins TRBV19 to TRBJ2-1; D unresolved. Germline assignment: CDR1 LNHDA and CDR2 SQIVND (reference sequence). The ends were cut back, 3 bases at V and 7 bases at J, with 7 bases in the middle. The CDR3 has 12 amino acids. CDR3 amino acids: CASSILGNEQFF. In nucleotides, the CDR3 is TGTGCCAGTAGTATTCTAGGAAATGAGCAGTTCTTC.

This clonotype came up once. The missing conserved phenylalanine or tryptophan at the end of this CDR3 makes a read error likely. CDR3 coding DNA: TGTGCCAGCAGCTCCCCCACCTATGAGCAGTACCTC. This translates into CASSSPTYEQYL. This chain joins TRBV5-4 and TRBJ2-7, with unresolved D. Germline lookup yields CDR1 SGHNT and CDR2 YYREEE (reference sequence). The CDR3 totals 12 residues.

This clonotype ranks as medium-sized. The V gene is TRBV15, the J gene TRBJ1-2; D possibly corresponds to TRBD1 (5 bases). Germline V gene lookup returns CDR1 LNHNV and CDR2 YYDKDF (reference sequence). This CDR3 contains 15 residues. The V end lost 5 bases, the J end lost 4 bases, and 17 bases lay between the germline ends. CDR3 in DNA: TGTGCCACCAGCGGAAAGACAGCCCTAGGCTATGGCTACACCTTC. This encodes CATSGKTALGYGYTF. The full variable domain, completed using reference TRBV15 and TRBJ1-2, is DAMVIQNPRYQVTQFGKPVTLSCSQTLNHNVMYWYQQKSSQAPKLLFHYYDKDFNNEADTPDNFQSRRPNTSFCFLDIRSPGLGDTAMYLCATSGKTALGYGYTFGSGTRLTVV.

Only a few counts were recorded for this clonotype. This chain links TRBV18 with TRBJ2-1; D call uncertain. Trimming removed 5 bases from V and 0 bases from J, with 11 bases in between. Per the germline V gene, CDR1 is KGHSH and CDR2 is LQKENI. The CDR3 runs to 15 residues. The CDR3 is CASSKAGYSYNEQFF. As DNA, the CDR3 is TGTGCCAGCTCAAAAGCAGGATACTCCTACAATGAGCAGTTCTTC.

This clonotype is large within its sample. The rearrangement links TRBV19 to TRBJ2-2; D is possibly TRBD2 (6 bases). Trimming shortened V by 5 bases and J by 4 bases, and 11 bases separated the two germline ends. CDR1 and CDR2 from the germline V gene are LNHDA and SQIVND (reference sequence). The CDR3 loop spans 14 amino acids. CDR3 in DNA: TGTGCCAGTAGTCTCGCGCGGGGCACCGGGGAGCTGTTTTTT. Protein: CASSLARGTGELFF.

In DNA form, the CDR3 reads TGTGCCGGTACGGGACAGGGATACACCGGGGAGCTGTTTTTT. Its protein product is CAGTGQGYTGELFF. The genes are TRBV19 and TRBJ2-2, with TRBD1 matching 9 bases. The CDR3 extends over 14 amino acids. Germline trimming cut 11 bases from V and 3 bases from J; bases unmatched to any gene: 7. Germline CDR1 is LNHDA and CDR2 is SQIVND (reference sequence).

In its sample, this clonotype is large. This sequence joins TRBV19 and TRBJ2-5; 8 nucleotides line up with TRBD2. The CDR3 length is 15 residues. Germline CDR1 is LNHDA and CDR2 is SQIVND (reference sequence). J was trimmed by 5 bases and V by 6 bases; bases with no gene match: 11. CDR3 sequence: CASRGTSKGPETQYF. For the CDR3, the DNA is TGTGCCAGTAGAGGGACTAGTAAAGGTCCTGAGACCCAGTACTTC.

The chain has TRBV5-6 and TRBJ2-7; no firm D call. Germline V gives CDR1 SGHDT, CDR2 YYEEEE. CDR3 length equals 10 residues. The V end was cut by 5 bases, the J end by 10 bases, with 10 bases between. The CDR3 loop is CASSGNEQYF. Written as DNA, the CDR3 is TGTGCCAGCAGTGGGAATGAACAGTACTTC.

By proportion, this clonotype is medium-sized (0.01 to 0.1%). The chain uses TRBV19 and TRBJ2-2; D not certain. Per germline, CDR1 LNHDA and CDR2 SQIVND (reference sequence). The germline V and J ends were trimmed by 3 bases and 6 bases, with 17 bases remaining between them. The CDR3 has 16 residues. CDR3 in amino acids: CASSITEHIVSGELFF. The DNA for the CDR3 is TGTGCCAGTAGTATCACCGAACACATAGTCTCCGGGGAGCTGTTTTTT.

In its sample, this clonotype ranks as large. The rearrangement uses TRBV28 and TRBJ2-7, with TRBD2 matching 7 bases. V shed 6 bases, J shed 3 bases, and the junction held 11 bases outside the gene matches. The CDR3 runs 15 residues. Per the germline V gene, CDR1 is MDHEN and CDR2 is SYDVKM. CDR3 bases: TGTGCCAGCAGCCTCGAGGGAGGGGTTTACTACGAGCAGTACTTC. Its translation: CASSLEGGVYYEQYF.

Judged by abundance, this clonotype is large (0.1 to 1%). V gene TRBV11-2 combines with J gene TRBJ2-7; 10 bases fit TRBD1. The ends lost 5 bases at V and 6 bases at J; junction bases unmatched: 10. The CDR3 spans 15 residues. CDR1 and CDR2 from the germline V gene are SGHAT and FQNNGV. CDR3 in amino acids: CASSPPGQGLGEQYF. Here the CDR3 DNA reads TGTGCCAGCAGCCCCCCGGGACAGGGGTTGGGCGAGCAGTACTTC.

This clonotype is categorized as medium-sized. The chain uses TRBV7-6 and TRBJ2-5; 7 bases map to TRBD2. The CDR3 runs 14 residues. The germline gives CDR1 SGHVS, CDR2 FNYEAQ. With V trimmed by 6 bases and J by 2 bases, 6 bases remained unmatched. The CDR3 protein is CASSLGGGQETQYF. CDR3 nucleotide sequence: TGTGCCAGCAGTCTTGGGGGGGGTCAAGAGACCCAGTACTTC.

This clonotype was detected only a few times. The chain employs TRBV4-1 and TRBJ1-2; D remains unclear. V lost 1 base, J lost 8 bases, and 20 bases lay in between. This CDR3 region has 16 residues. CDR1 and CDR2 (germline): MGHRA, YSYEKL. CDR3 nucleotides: TGCGCCAGCAGCCAAGTCATCCCACCTCTCTCGTGGGGCTACACCTTC. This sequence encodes CASSQVIPPLSWGYTF.

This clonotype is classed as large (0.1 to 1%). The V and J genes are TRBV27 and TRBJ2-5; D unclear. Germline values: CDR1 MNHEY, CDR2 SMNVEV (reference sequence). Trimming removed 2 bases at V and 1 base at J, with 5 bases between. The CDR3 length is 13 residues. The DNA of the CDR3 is TGTGCCAGCAGTTTAGGGCTCCAAGAGACCCAGTACTTC. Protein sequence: CASSLGLQETQYF.

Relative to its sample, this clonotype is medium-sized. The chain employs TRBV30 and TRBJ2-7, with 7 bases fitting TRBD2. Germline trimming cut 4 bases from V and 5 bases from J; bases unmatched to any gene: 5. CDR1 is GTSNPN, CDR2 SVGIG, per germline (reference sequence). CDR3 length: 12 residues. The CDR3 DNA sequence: TGTGCCTGGACGTGGGGGGGTAACGAGCAGTACTTC. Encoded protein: CAWTWGGNEQYF.

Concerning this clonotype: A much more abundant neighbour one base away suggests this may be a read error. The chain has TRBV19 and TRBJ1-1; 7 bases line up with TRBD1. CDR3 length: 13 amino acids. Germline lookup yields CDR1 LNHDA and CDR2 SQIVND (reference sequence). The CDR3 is CASRLQGNNEAFF. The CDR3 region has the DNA TGTGCCAGTAGGCTACAGGGGAACAATGAAGCTTTCTTT. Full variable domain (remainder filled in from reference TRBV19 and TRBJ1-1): DGGITQSPKYLFRKEGQNVTLSCEQNLNHDAMYWYRQDPGQGLRLIYYSQIVNDFQKGDIAEGYSVSREKKESFPLTVTSAQKNPTAFYLCASRLQGNNEAFFGQGTRLTVV.

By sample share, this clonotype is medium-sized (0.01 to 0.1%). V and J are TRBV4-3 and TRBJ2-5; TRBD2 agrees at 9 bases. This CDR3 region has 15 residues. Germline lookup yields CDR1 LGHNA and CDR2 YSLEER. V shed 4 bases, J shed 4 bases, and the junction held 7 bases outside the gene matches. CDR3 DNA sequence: TGCGCCAGCAGCCTCGGGCGGGGGGGAGGAGAGACCCAGTACTTC. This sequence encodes CASSLGRGGGETQYF.

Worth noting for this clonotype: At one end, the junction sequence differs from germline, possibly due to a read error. CDR3: CATKRPGPEQF. CDR3 DNA sequence: TGTGCCACCAAACGCCCGGGCCCCGAGCAATTC. The chain has TRBV24-1 and TRBJ2-4; D ambiguous. Germline V gene data show CDR1 as KGHDR and CDR2 as SFDVKD. CDR3 length equals 11 residues.

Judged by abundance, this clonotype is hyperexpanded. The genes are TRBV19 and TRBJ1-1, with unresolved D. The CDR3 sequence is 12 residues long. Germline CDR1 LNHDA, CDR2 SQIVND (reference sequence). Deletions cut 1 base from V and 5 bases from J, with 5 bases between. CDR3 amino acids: CASSIGRTEAFF. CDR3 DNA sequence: TGTGCCAGTAGTATAGGGAGGACTGAAGCTTTCTTT.